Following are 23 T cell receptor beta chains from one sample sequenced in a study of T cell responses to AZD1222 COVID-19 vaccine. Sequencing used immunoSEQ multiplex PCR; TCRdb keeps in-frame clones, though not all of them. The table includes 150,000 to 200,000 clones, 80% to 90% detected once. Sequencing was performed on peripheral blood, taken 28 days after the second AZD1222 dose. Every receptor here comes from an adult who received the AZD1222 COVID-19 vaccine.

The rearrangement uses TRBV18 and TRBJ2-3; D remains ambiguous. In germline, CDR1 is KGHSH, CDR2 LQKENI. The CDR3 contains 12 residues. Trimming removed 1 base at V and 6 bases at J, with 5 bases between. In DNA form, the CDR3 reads TGTGCCAGCTCACCACTGGGGGATACGCAGTATTTT. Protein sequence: CASSPLGDTQYF.

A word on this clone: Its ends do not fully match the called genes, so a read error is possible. This CDR3 reads CAWSVGPYGQYF. Here the CDR3 DNA reads TGTGCCTGGAGTGTTGGTCCATACGGGCAGTACTTC. The V gene is TRBV30, the J gene TRBJ2-7; no clear D. The germline V gene encodes CDR1 GTSNPN and CDR2 SVGIG (reference sequence). CDR3 length equals 12 residues.

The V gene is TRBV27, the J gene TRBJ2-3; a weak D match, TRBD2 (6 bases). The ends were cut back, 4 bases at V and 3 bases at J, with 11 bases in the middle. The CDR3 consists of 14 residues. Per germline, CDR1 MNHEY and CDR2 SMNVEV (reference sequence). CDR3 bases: TGTGCCAGCAGTTGGGTCCGGGGGACAGATACGCAGTATTTT. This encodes CASSWVRGTDTQYF.

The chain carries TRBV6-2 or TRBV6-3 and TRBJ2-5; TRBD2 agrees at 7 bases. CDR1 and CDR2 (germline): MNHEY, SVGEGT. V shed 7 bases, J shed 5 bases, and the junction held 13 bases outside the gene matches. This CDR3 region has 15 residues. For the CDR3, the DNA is TGTGCCAGCACCCCCGCCGGGACTACGAGGGAGACCCAGTACTTC. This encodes CASTPAGTTRETQYF.

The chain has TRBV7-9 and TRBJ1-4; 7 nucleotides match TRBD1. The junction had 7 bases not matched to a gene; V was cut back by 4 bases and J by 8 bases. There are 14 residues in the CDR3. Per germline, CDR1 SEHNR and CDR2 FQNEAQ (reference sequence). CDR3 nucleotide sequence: TGTGCCAGCAGCTCTAACAGGGGACAGGAAAAACTGTTTTTT. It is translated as CASSSNRGQEKLFF. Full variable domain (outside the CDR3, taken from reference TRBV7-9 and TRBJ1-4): DTGVSQNPRHKITKRGQNVTFRCDPISEHNRLYWYRQTLGQGPEFLTYFQNEAQLEKSRLLSDRFSAERPKGSFSTLEIQRTEQGDSAMYLCASSSNRGQEKLFFGSGTQLSVL.

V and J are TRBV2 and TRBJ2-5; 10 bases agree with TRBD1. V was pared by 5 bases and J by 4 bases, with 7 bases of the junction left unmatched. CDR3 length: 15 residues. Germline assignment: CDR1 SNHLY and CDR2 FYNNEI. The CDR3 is CASSSDRGRGETQYF. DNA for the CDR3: TGTGCCAGCAGTTCTGACAGGGGGCGAGGAGAGACCCAGTACTTC.

DNA of the CDR3: TGTGCCAGCAGCTTGAGGCGCACAGATACGCAGTATTTT. Residues: CASSLRRTDTQYF. This sequence joins TRBV5-8 and TRBJ2-3; D gene unclear. The length of the CDR3 is 13 residues. CDR1 SGHTS and CDR2 YDEGEE come from the germline V gene. The V and J ends lost 1 base and 1 base respectively, with 4 bases between them.

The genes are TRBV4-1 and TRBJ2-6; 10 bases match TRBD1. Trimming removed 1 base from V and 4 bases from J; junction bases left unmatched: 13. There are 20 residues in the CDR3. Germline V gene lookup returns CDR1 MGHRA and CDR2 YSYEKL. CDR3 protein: CASSQARADRGYSGANVLTF. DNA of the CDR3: TGCGCCAGCAGCCAAGCCCGGGCGGACAGGGGGTATTCCGGGGCCAACGTCCTGACTTTC.

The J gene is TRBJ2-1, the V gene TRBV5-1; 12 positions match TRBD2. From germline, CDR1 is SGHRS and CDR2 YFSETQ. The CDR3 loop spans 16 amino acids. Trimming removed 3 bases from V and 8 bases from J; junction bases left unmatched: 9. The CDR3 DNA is TGCGCCAGCAGCTCAAAGTCTAGCGGGGGGGCGGATGAGCAGTTCTTC. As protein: CASSSKSSGGADEQFF.

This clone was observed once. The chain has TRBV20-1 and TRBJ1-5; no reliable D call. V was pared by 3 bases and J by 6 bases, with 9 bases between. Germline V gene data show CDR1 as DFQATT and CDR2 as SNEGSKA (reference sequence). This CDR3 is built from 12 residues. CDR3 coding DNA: TGCAGTGCTAGTGAGGTGTCTCAGCCCCAGCATTTT. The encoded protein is CSASEVSQPQHF.

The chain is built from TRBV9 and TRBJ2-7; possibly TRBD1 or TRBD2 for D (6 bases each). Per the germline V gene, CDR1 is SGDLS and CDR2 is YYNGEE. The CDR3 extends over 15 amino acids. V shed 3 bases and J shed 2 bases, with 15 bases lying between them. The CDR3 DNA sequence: TGTGCCAGCAGCGCCCTCCCGGGGGCCCCCTACGAGCAGTACTTC. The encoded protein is CASSALPGAPYEQYF.

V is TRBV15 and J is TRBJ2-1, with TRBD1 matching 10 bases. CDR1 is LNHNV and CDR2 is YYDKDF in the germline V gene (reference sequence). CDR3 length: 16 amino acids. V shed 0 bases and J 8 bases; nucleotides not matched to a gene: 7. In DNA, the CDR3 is TGTGCCACCAGCAGAGATCGACAGGGGGCTTCAGATGAGCAGTTCTTC. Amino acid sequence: CATSRDRQGASDEQFF.

The CDR3 here is CASSLAYQYEQYF. In nucleotides, the CDR3 is TGTGCCAGCAGCTTAGCTTATCAATACGAGCAGTACTTC. The chain links TRBV7-2 to TRBJ2-7; no definite D call. V was pared by 0 bases and J by 4 bases, with 7 bases between. The CDR3 sequence is 13 residues long. Germline V gives CDR1 SGHTA, CDR2 FQGNSA.

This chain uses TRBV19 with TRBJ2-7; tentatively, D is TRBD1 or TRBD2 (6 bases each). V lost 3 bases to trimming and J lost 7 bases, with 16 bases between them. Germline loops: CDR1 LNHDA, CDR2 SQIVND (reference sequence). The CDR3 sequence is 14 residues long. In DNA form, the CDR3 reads TGTGCCAGTAGTATCCGGGGGCAATCTAGAGAGCAGTACTTC. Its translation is CASSIRGQSREQYF.

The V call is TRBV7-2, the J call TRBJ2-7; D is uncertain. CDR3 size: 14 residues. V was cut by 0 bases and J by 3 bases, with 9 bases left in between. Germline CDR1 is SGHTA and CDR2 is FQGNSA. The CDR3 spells CASSLALHSYEQYF. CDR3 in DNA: TGTGCCAGCAGCTTAGCTTTGCACAGCTACGAGCAGTACTTC.

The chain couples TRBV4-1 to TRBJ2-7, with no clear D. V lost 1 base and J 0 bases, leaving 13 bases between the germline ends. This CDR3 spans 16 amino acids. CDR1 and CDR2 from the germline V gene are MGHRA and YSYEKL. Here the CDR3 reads CASSQGAARSSYEQYF. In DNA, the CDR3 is TGCGCCAGCAGCCAAGGGGCAGCTCGAAGCTCCTACGAGCAGTACTTC.

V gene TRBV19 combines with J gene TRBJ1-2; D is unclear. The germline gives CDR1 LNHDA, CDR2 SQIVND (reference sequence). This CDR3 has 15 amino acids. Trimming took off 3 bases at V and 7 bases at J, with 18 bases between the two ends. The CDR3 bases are TGTGCCAGTAGTATGAGGGAGATCTCATCGCGTGGCTACACCTTC. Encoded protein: CASSMREISSRGYTF. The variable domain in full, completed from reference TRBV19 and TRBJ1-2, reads DGGITQSPKYLFRKEGQNVTLSCEQNLNHDAMYWYRQDPGQGLRLIYYSQIVNDFQKGDIAEGYSVSREKKESFPLTVTSAQKNPTAFYLCASSMREISSRGYTFGSGTRLTVV.

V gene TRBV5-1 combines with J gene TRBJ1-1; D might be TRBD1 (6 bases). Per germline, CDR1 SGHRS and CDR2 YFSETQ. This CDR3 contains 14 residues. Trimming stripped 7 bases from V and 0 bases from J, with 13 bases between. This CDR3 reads CASQGQPLNTEAFF. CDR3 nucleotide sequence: TGCGCCAGCCAGGGGCAGCCTCTGAACACTGAAGCTTTCTTT.

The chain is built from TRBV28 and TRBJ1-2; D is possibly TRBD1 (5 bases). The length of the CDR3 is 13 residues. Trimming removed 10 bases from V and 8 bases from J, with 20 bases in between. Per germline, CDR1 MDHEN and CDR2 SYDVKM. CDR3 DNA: TGTGCCACTACTCCGGGCAGGGAGGACGGCTACACCTTC. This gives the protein CATTPGREDGYTF.

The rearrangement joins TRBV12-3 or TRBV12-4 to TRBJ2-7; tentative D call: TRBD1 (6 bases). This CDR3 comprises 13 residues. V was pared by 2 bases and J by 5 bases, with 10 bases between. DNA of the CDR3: TGTGCCAGCAGTTTACGCAGGGGAGACGAGCAGTACTTC. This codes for CASSLRRGDEQYF.

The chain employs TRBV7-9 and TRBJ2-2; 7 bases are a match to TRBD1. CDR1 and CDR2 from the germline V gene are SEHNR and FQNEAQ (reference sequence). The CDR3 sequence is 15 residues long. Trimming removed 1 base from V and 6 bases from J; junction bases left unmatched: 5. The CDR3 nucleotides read TGTGCCAGCAGCTTAGGGACAGGCAGGTCCGGGGAGCTGTTTTTT. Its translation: CASSLGTGRSGELFF.

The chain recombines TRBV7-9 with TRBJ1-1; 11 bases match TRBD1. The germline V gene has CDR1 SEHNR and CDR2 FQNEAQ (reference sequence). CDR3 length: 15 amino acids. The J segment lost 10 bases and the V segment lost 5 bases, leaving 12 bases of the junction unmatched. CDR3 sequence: CASSRGTGGLLGAFF. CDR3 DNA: TGTGCCAGCAGCCGAGGGACAGGGGGTTTACTTGGAGCTTTCTTT.

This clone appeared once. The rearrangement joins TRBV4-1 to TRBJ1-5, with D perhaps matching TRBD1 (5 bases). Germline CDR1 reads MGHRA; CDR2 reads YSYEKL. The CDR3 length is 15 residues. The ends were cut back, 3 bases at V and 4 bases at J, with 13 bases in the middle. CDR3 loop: CASSQPGRLNQPQHF. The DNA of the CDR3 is TGCGCCAGCAGCCAGCCGGGACGACTAAATCAGCCCCAGCATTTT.